The 5 T cell receptor beta chains below were found in one sample sequenced in a study of T cell responses to AZD1222 COVID-19 vaccine. Assay used: immunoSEQ multiplex PCR; TCRdb lists only in-frame clones, some missing. The sample holds about 140,000 clones, around 90% seen once. This specimen consisted of peripheral blood, obtained 28 days after the second AZD1222 dose. Receptor source: an adult who received the AZD1222 COVID-19 vaccine.

The sample holds a few counts of this clone. The V and J genes are TRBV6-6 and TRBJ2-6; D remains unclear. The CDR3 consists of 16 residues. The V and J ends lost 0 bases and 4 bases respectively, with 10 bases between them. Germline V CDR1 and CDR2: MNHNY, SVGAGI (reference sequence). CDR3 region: CASSYSDARGANVLTF. The CDR3 nucleotides are TGTGCCAGCAGTTACTCCGACGCCCGGGGGGCCAACGTCCTGACTTTC.

A remark on this clone: This specimen includes other DNA sequences encoding the same CDR3. This chain uses TRBV27 with TRBJ2-7, with TRBD1 matching 7 bases. V dropped 4 bases and J dropped 2; count of bases not matched to a gene: 2. The CDR3 spans 13 residues. Germline CDR1 reads MNHEY; CDR2 reads SMNVEV (reference sequence). CDR3 sequence: CASSSGQPYEQYF. For the CDR3, the DNA is TGTGCCAGCAGTTCGGGACAGCCCTACGAGCAGTACTTC.

The rearrangement uses TRBV29-1 and TRBJ2-2; tentative D call: TRBD2 (6 bases). V lost 4 bases and J 2 bases, leaving 8 bases between the germline ends. CDR1 and CDR2 (germline): SQVTM, ANQGSEA. The CDR3 loop spans 13 amino acids. The CDR3 nucleotides are TGCAGCGTTGGGAGGGATAACACCGGGGAGCTGTTTTTT. It is translated as CSVGRDNTGELFF.

The V gene is TRBV5-1, the J gene TRBJ2-2; D unclear. The CDR3 loop spans 14 amino acids. Trimming left V 4 bases short and J 8 bases short, with 15 bases between. Germline values: CDR1 SGHRS, CDR2 YFSETQ. This CDR3 reads CASSPEAFIGELFF. The CDR3 region has the DNA TGCGCCAGCAGCCCTGAGGCGTTCATTGGGGAGCTGTTTTTT.

The rearrangement uses TRBV6-5 and TRBJ2-7; either TRBD1 or TRBD2 may fit D (6 bases each). Trimming left V 2 bases short and J 1 base short, with 12 bases between. The germline V gene encodes CDR1 MNHEY and CDR2 SVGAGI. CDR3 length equals 15 residues. This CDR3 reads CASSYMGGASYEQYF. The DNA of the CDR3 is TGTGCCAGCAGTTACATGGGGGGCGCATCCTACGAGCAGTACTTC.